This T cell receptor beta chain was profiled in a study of molecular identifiers for immune sequencing clone quantification. Study-level background: Split five ways in replicates, RNA from around 20,000 or 99,000 naive CD8 cells had four portions sequenced.

General study points: Effector cells had over 99% of their molecules in clones above 20 RNA copies, while naive cells had under 1%.

The germline CDR1 and CDR2 sequences are SGHAT and FQNNGV. V dropped 1 base and J dropped 0 bases, with 12 bases sitting between them. The CDR3 is 16 amino acids. This clonotype was counted a few times. Its antigen is as yet unknown. TCRdb reanalysed the PCR reads using MiXCR and keeps one entry per CDR3 protein. The repertoire holds 90,000 to 120,000 distinct CDR3 sequences, with over 30% as singletons. CD8+CD4-CCR7+CD45RA+ sorting gave the naive CD8 T cells. The origin of this receptor is a human donor in good health. Some libraries in this study had Jurkat cell RNA spiked in. The specimen was naive CD8+ T cells from blood, with Jurkat cell RNA spiked in. Subset given: FACS-sorted CD8+CD4-CCR7+CD45RA+ naive T cells. The chain has TRBV11-2 and TRBJ2-5; D is ambiguous. The CDR3 DNA reads TGTGCCAGCAGCTTAGTCCGGGTGAGGTACCAAGAGACCCAGTACTTC. Encoded protein: CASSLVRVRYQETQYF.